This TCR beta chain is drawn from a study of graft-versus-host responses after intestinal transplantation. Between the trimmed V and J ends, which lost 0 bases and 12 bases, there was a span of 13 bases. The CDR3 covers 13 residues. Germline assignment: CDR1 MNHEY and CDR2 SVGAGI. TCRdb's table, derived via immunoSEQ multiplex PCR, lists solely in-frame clones and lacks some. Of about 150,000 clones listed, about nine tenths are singletons. To note about this clone: The antigen is not known.

The sample consisted of unstimulated CD4+ T cells sorted from spleen or lymph node cells, taken before intestinal transplant. The chain carries TRBV6-5 and TRBJ2-3; tentative D call: TRBD2 (6 bases). This clonotype was sampled from a human donor who received an intestinal transplant. The CDR3 reads CASSYSEGGAQYF. CDR3 in DNA: TGTGCCAGCAGTTACTCCGAGGGAGGTGCCCAGTATTTT.